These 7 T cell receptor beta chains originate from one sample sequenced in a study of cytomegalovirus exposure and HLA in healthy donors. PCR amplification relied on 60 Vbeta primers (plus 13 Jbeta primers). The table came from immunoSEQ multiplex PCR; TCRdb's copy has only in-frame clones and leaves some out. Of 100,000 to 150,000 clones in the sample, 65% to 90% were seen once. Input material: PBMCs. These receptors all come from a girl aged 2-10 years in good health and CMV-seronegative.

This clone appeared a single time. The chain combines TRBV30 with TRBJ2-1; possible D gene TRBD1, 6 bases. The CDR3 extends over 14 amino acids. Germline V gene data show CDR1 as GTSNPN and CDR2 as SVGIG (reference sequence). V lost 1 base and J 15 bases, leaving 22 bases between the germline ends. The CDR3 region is CAWSGAQGLRKWFF. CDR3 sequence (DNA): TGTGCCTGGAGTGGAGCACAGGGTCTACGGAAGTGGTTCTTC.

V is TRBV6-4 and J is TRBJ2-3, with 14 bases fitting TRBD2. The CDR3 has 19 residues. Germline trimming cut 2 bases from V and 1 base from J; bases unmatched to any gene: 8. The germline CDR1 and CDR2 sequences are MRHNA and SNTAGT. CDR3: CASSDDWTSGGMGTDTQYF. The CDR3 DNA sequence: TGTGCCAGCAGTGACGATTGGACTAGCGGGGGGATGGGCACAGATACGCAGTATTTT.

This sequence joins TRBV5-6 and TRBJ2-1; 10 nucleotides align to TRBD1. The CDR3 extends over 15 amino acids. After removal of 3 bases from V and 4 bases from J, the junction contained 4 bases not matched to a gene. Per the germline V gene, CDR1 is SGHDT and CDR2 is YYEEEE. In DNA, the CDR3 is TGTGCCAGCAGCTGGGGGACAGGGGCATACAATGAGCAGTTCTTC. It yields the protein CASSWGTGAYNEQFF.

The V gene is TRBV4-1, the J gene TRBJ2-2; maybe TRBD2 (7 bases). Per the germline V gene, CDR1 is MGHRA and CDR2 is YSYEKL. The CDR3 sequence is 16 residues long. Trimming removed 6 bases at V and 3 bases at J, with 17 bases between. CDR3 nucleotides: TGCGCCAGCAGTCCTTGGGAGGGGGTGTACACCGGGGAGCTGTTTTTT. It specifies CASSPWEGVYTGELFF.

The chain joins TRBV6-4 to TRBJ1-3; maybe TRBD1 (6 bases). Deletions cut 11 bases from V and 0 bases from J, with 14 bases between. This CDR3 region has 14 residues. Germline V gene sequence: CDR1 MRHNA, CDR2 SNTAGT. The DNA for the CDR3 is TGTGCCCGCGACAGGTTCTGCTCTGGAAACACCATATATTTT. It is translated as CARDRFCSGNTIYF.

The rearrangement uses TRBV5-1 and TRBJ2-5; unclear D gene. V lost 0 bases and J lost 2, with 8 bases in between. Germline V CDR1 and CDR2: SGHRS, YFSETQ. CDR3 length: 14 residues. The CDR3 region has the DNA TGCGCCAGCAGCTTGGCAGCTAGGCAAGAGACCCAGTACTTC. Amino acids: CASSLAARQETQYF.

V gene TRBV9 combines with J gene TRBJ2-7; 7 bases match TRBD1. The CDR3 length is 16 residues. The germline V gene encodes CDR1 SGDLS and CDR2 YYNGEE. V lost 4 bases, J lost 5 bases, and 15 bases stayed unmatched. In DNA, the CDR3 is TGTGCCAGCAGCCCAAGGGACAGCCCGGTTTTCGACGAGCAGTACTTC. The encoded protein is CASSPRDSPVFDEQYF.